Sequencing of this TCR beta chain was carried out in a study of response to subunit inactivated influenza vaccine. Germline trimming cut 2 bases from V and 2 bases from J; bases unmatched to any gene: 11. Germline assignment: CDR1 SGHTA and CDR2 FQGTGA. The CDR3 has 18 amino acids. There are a few counts of this clonotype. What it binds is not known. TCRdb re-called the RT-PCR reads with MiXCR, one entry per CDR3 protein. The sample carries around 760,000 distinct CDR3 sequences, over 11% recorded once. Findings and limits, study-wide: The study's authors posited that every seasonal influenza vaccination enlists few new T cells.

The clonotype originates from a man aged 50 to 60 who received an inactivated influenza vaccine. This chain links TRBV7-3 with TRBJ2-2; 7 bases match TRBD2. The sequencing here drew on PBMCs from blood, taken 14 to 15 days before vaccination. The CDR3 coding sequence is TGTGCCAGCAGCTTAGTTAGTGTGGCTAGCGGTAACACCGGGGAGCTGTTTTTT. It encodes CASSLVSVASGNTGELFF.